This paragraph covers one TCR beta chain sequence. The table came from immunoSEQ multiplex PCR; TCRdb's copy has only in-frame clones and leaves some out. The sample includes roughly 170,000 clones, roughly 79% of them seen just once. This record comes from a study of blood T cell repertoires in COVID-19. Study summary: Specimens from acute and convalescent COVID-19 originated in the United States, Italy and Spain. The analysed material was cDNA or gDNA that came from T cells, B-cell-depleted T cells, or PBMCs.

CDR1 is SEHNR, CDR2 FQNEAQ, per germline (reference sequence). The germline V and J ends were trimmed by 0 bases and 0 bases, with 9 bases remaining between them. CDR3 length: 15 residues. The chain combines TRBV7-9 with TRBJ2-7, with D uncertain. The source material was peripheral blood. The receptor comes from a woman in her seventies with acute or convalescent COVID-19. For the CDR3, the DNA is TGTGCCAGCAGCTTAGCGGGCGCCCCCTCCTACGAGCAGTACTTC. It yields the protein CASSLAGAPSYEQYF.